The clone carrying this TCR beta chain was seen more than once but under ten times. Its matching antigen is unknown. TCRdb processed the 5' RACE reads anew with MiXCR; each CDR3 protein has one entry. The sample records a few hundred thousand distinct CDR3 sequences, roughly 3.5% being singletons. This entry comes from a study of T cells after yellow fever vaccination. General study results and limits: A large majority of primary-vaccination clones showed up again after the booster (96% CD4, roughly 91% CD8).

This CDR3 contains 13 residues. Germline assignment: CDR1 SNHLY and CDR2 FYNNEI. The V end lost 0 bases, the J end lost 8 bases, and 7 bases lay between the germline ends. This specimen consisted of PBMCs, obtained on the day of the yellow fever booster vaccination. The clonotype comes from a man aged 18 to 29 who received the YFV17D yellow fever vaccine. V is TRBV2 and J is TRBJ1-4, with D tentatively TRBD1 (5 bases). Here the CDR3 reads CASSEAWGEKLFF. The CDR3 DNA follows: TGTGCCAGCAGTGAAGCATGGGGGGAAAAACTGTTTTTT.